The 28 T cell receptor beta chains listed next were all sequenced from one sample in a study of T cell responses to AZD1222 COVID-19 vaccine. Sequencing used immunoSEQ multiplex PCR; TCRdb keeps in-frame clones, though not all of them. The sample has about 85,000 clones, roughly nine tenths seen once. The sample here was peripheral blood, taken on day 0 of AZD1222 vaccination. The receptors derive from an adult in good health.

This rearrangement joins TRBV3-1 (or the pseudogene TRBV3-2) to TRBJ1-4; TRBD1 matches at 8 bases. Trimming at V came to 6 bases and at J to 8 bases, leaving 11 bases not matched to a gene. Germline values: CDR1 LGHDT, CDR2 YNNKEL (reference sequence). There are 15 residues in the CDR3. DNA for the CDR3: TGTGCCAGCAGAAGGTCAGGGGGCGCGTTCGAAAAACTGTTTTTT. It is translated as CASRRSGGAFEKLFF.

The chain joins TRBV5-1 to TRBJ1-1; 7 positions agree with TRBD1. The CDR3 sequence is 15 residues long. The V gene's germline CDR1 is SGHRS and CDR2 YFSETQ. V lost 4 bases and J lost 1; bases outside the gene matches: 7. The CDR3 protein is CASSGRDSANTEAFF. The CDR3 region has the DNA TGCGCCAGCAGCGGCCGGGACAGTGCGAACACTGAAGCTTTCTTT.

V usage is TRBV3-1 (or the pseudogene TRBV3-2) and J usage is TRBJ2-2, with D perhaps assigned TRBD1 or TRBD2 (5 bases each). CDR3 length equals 14 residues. The germline V gene encodes CDR1 LGHDT and CDR2 YNNKEL (reference sequence). V gave up 6 bases and J gave up 4 bases, with 12 bases separating them. The CDR3 loop reads CASSVVGGTGELFF. The CDR3, as DNA: TGTGCCAGCAGTGTCGTTGGGGGCACCGGGGAGCTGTTTTTT.

This chain joins TRBV7-2 and TRBJ2-5; unclear D gene. V was shortened by 2 bases and J by 4 bases, with 11 bases between the two germline ends. CDR3 size: 14 residues. Germline CDR1 SGHTA, CDR2 FQGNSA. The CDR3 bases are TGTGCCAGCAGCTTACCACCTCTTAGAGAGACCCAGTACTTC. Translation gives CASSLPPLRETQYF.

The genes are TRBV7-9 and TRBJ1-1; 10 bases match TRBD1. The J segment lost 1 base and the V segment lost 4 bases, leaving 9 bases of the junction unmatched. From germline, CDR1 is SEHNR and CDR2 FQNEAQ (reference sequence). The CDR3 spans 17 residues. The CDR3 DNA is TGTGCCAGCAGCTCCCGACAGGGGGCCGCCGGGAACACTGAAGCTTTCTTT. It translates to CASSSRQGAAGNTEAFF.

The chain couples TRBV29-1 to TRBJ2-3, with D unclear. Germline V lookup: CDR1 SQVTM, CDR2 ANQGSEA. The V gene lost 7 bases and the J gene lost 1 base, with 15 bases spanning the gap. The CDR3 loop spans 14 amino acids. CDR3 amino acids: CSADGGKRTDTQYF. CDR3 DNA: TGCAGCGCCGACGGTGGAAAGCGCACAGATACGCAGTATTTT.

V gene TRBV7-2 combines with J gene TRBJ2-7; 7 bases are a match to TRBD1. J lost 5 bases, V lost 1 base, and 5 bases had no gene match. The CDR3 is made up of 14 amino acids. In germline, CDR1 is SGHTA, CDR2 FQGNSA. CDR3 loop: CASSLDRGRNEQYF. The CDR3 DNA reads as TGTGCCAGCAGCTTAGACAGGGGTAGGAACGAGCAGTACTTC. Filled out from reference TRBV7-2 and TRBJ2-7, the complete variable domain reads GAGVSQSPSNKVTEKGKDVELRCDPISGHTALYWYRQSLGQGLEFLIYFQGNSAPDKSGLPSDRFSAERTGGSVSTLTIQRTQQEDSAVYLCASSLDRGRNEQYFGPGTRLTVT.

This clone was recorded once. V is TRBV29-1 and J is TRBJ1-2; D gene unclear. Trimming pared 0 bases from V and 7 bases from J, leaving 15 bases between. CDR3 length: 14 amino acids. Germline CDR1 is SQVTM and CDR2 is ANQGSEA. CDR3 protein: CSVEDQRRWAGYTF. The CDR3 coding sequence is TGCAGCGTTGAAGATCAAAGACGGTGGGCTGGCTACACCTTC.

This chain joins TRBV7-2 and TRBJ1-5, with 7 nucleotides matching TRBD1. CDR3 length: 13 residues. Looked up from germline, CDR1 is SGHTA and CDR2 is FQGNSA. The J segment lost 6 bases and the V segment lost 6 bases, leaving 5 bases of the junction unmatched. The CDR3 nucleotides are TGTGCCAGCAGAAATCAGGGGGGTCAGCCCCAGCATTTT. This sequence encodes CASRNQGGQPQHF.

This chain connects TRBV7-2 to TRBJ2-3; no clear D. This CDR3 comprises 13 residues. Germline CDR1 and CDR2: SGHTA and FQGNSA. The ends were cut back, 5 bases at V and 4 bases at J, with 10 bases in the middle. The CDR3 loop is CASSRWLADTQYF. The CDR3 DNA follows: TGTGCCAGCAGCCGCTGGCTTGCAGATACGCAGTATTTT.

The rearrangement uses TRBV5-1 and TRBJ2-5; 14 nucleotides line up with TRBD2. The ends lost 4 bases at V and 5 bases at J; junction bases unmatched: 7. The germline gives CDR1 SGHRS, CDR2 YFSETQ. The CDR3 extends over 16 amino acids. CDR3 coding DNA: TGCGCCAGCAGCAAGGGGACTAGCGGGAGAATCGAGACCCAGTACTTC. This gives the protein CASSKGTSGRIETQYF.

The chain combines TRBV21-1 with TRBJ2-2; the D call TRBD2 from the table was never checked on the DNA. TRBV21-1 is noted as a pseudogene. The CDR3 is 17 residues long. The CDR3 loop is CASSHLSGGRDKGELFF. In DNA, the CDR3 is TGTGCCAGCAGTCACCTCTCGGGCGGGAGGGATAAAGGGGAGCTGTTTTTT.

This clone was recorded once. The chain joins TRBV19 to TRBJ2-6; D is tentatively TRBD1 or TRBD2 (5 bases each). Germline CDR1 reads LNHDA; CDR2 reads SQIVND (reference sequence). The ends were cut back, 5 bases at V and 4 bases at J, with 15 bases in the middle. This CDR3 comprises 16 residues. CDR3 protein: CASSARGALGANVLTF. The CDR3 DNA reads TGTGCCAGTAGTGCCCGGGGCGCTTTAGGGGCCAACGTCCTGACTTTC.

This clone was detected only a few times. The CDR3 nucleotides are TGTGCCAGCAGCTCCCGACCCGACAGAAACTATGGCTACACCTTC. Translation: CASSSRPDRNYGYTF. This rearrangement joins TRBV5-6 to TRBJ1-2, with D perhaps matching TRBD1 (5 bases). The CDR3 is 15 residues long. Per germline, CDR1 SGHDT and CDR2 YYEEEE. V gave up 3 bases and J gave up 2 bases, with 14 bases separating them.

The chain recombines TRBV5-1 with TRBJ2-1, with 7 bases aligning to TRBD2. The CDR3 is made up of 16 amino acids. Germline loops: CDR1 SGHRS, CDR2 YFSETQ. With V trimmed by 1 base and J by 2 bases, 6 bases remained unmatched. DNA for the CDR3: TGCGCCAGCAGCTTGTGGGAGGGGCTTCCCTACAATGAGCAGTTCTTC. Its protein is CASSLWEGLPYNEQFF. Full variable domain (outside the CDR3, taken from reference TRBV5-1 and TRBJ2-1): KAGVTQTPRYLIKTRGQQVTLSCSPISGHRSVSWYQQTPGQGLQFLFEYFSETQRNKGNFPGRFSGRQFSNSRSEMNVSTLELGDSALYLCASSLWEGLPYNEQFFGPGTRLTVL.

This clone was picked up one time. The chain is built from TRBV5-4 and TRBJ1-1, with TRBD1 matching 9 bases. The trim removed 3 bases at V and 3 bases at J, leaving 6 bases unmatched. Looked up from germline, CDR1 is SGHNT and CDR2 is YYREEE (reference sequence). CDR3 length equals 15 residues. For the CDR3, the DNA is TGTGCCAGCAGCTCTGCCGGGACAGGGTACACTGAAGCTTTCTTT. It yields the protein CASSSAGTGYTEAFF.

In this sample, this clone turned up a few times. The V gene is TRBV25-1, the J gene TRBJ2-7; 8 positions agree with TRBD2. Germline V gene data show CDR1 as MGHDK and CDR2 as SYGVNS. CDR3 length equals 16 residues. The trim removed 5 bases at V and 5 bases at J, leaving 14 bases unmatched. The CDR3 is CASSSRRGAGADEQYF. The CDR3 DNA follows: TGTGCCAGCAGTTCCCGACGGGGAGCGGGAGCTGACGAGCAGTACTTC.

The chain couples TRBV18 to TRBJ2-5, with D maybe TRBD1 (6 bases). Per the germline V gene, CDR1 is KGHSH and CDR2 is LQKENI. CDR3 length: 13 residues. Trimming removed 2 bases at V and 2 bases at J, with 6 bases between. The CDR3: CASSPGQQETQYF. DNA of the CDR3: TGTGCCAGCTCACCAGGACAGCAAGAGACCCAGTACTTC.

The genes are TRBV13 and TRBJ1-1, with D possibly being TRBD1 (5 bases). V was shortened by 4 bases and J by 0 bases, with 27 bases between the two germline ends. CDR1 is PRHDT and CDR2 is FYEKMQ in the germline V gene (reference sequence). This CDR3 contains 20 residues. The CDR3 DNA reads as TGTGCCAGCAGCTCATCTGGGGTGGGGCTTATGGGTCTAATGAACACTGAAGCTTTCTTT. Translation: CASSSSGVGLMGLMNTEAFF.

The rearrangement links TRBV4-3 to TRBJ2-5, with a possible D match to TRBD1 (6 bases). The CDR3 has 15 amino acids. Looked up from germline, CDR1 is LGHNA and CDR2 is YSLEER. Between the trimmed V and J ends, which lost 2 bases and 4 bases, there was a span of 14 bases. This CDR3 is CASSQQTGLRETQYF. The CDR3 bases are TGCGCCAGCAGCCAACAAACAGGGTTGAGAGAGACCCAGTACTTC.

CDR3 DNA sequence: TGTGCCATCAGTGTGTCGGGGAACTATGGCTACACCTTC. Translation gives CAISVSGNYGYTF. The rearrangement uses TRBV10-3 and TRBJ1-2; D call uncertain. The CDR3 spans 13 residues. Trimming took off 4 bases at V and 2 bases at J, with 8 bases between the two ends. Per germline, CDR1 ENHRY and CDR2 SYGVKD.

This clone was found once. The chain carries TRBV5-4 and TRBJ1-1, with D tentatively TRBD1 (5 bases). V shed 6 bases and J shed 0 bases, with 12 bases lying between them. From germline, CDR1 is SGHNT and CDR2 YYREEE (reference sequence). The CDR3 is 14 residues long. The CDR3 sequence is CASTRAGLNTEAFF. The CDR3 DNA is TGTGCCAGCACCCGAGCAGGGTTGAACACTGAAGCTTTCTTT.

The chain is built from TRBV19 and TRBJ2-5; TRBD1 matches at 8 bases. CDR1 is LNHDA and CDR2 is SQIVND in the germline V gene (reference sequence). Germline trimming cut 4 bases from V and 2 bases from J; bases unmatched to any gene: 9. The CDR3 sequence is 16 residues long. This CDR3 is CASSTPAGGVQETQYF. The CDR3 nucleotides are TGTGCCAGTAGTACCCCGGCAGGGGGCGTACAAGAGACCCAGTACTTC.

The chain recombines TRBV3-1 (or the pseudogene TRBV3-2) with TRBJ1-2, with TRBD1 matching over 9 bases. The CDR3 has 13 residues. Germline-derived CDR1 and CDR2 are LGHDT and YNNKEL (reference sequence). J was trimmed by 10 bases and V by 5 bases; bases with no gene match: 8. Here the CDR3 DNA reads TGTGCCAGCAGCACCCGGGACAGGGTTTACTACACCTTC. It specifies CASSTRDRVYYTF.

V gene TRBV7-2 combines with J gene TRBJ2-7; TRBD1 agrees at 11 bases. The length of the CDR3 is 15 residues. Germline values: CDR1 SGHTA, CDR2 FQGNSA. J was trimmed by 4 bases and V by 0 bases; bases with no gene match: 2. The DNA for the CDR3 is TGTGCCAGCAGCTTAGCCGGGACAGGGGGATACGAGCAGTACTTC. Encoded protein: CASSLAGTGGYEQYF.

V usage is TRBV18 and J usage is TRBJ2-5, with TRBD1 matching over 7 bases. Germline CDR1 KGHSH, CDR2 LQKENI. V trimming: 2 bases; J trimming: 6 bases; junction bases outside the gene matches: 3. The CDR3 is 13 amino acids. The CDR3 coding sequence is TGTGCCAGCTCACCAACAGGGGAGAAGACCCAGTACTTC. Amino acids: CASSPTGEKTQYF.

The chain recombines TRBV30 with TRBJ2-5, with no clear D. Between the trimmed V and J ends, which lost 0 bases and 1 base, there was a span of 9 bases. In germline, CDR1 is GTSNPN, CDR2 SVGIG (reference sequence). This CDR3 has 14 residues. CDR3 DNA: TGTGCCTGGAGTGTACTGGGCTTCCAAGAGACCCAGTACTTC. This gives the protein CAWSVLGFQETQYF.

The rearrangement uses TRBV5-6 and TRBJ2-2; D is possibly TRBD1 (6 bases). The CDR3 extends over 15 amino acids. Trimming pared 4 bases from V and 4 bases from J, leaving 14 bases between. Germline V CDR1 and CDR2: SGHDT, YYEEEE. The CDR3, as DNA: TGTGCCAGCAGCCCCTCTACAGGGTTCACCGGGGAGCTGTTTTTT. Protein: CASSPSTGFTGELFF.